The entry below describes one T cell receptor beta chain. CD45RO/CCR7/CD25/CD127/CD95/CD27 separated CD4+ naive, central memory, regulatory and stem cell-like memory cells by sorting. The sample originates from a study of beta chain features in type 1 diabetes. Background on the study: Age, gender, cell numbers and subset yield matched between patients and controls. Cells sorted and examined across all samples totaled approximately 100,000,000.

Trimming left V 9 bases short and J 5 bases short, with 21 bases between. This CDR3 is 15 amino acids long. CDR1 and CDR2 (germline): MNHEY, SMNVEV (reference sequence). The investigators reverse transcribed all of the isolated RNA, so they sequenced expressed TCRB transcripts. Libraries were prepared by immunoSEQ multiplex PCR; TCRdb keeps only in-frame clonotypes and omits some of them. The sample consists of some 300,000 clones, around 7.3% of them appearing once. Sample: central memory CD4+ T cells from blood. The chain carries TRBV27 and TRBJ2-3, with D perhaps TRBD1 or TRBD2 (5 bases each). This receptor was identified in a woman aged 18-29 years in good health. CDR3 bases: TGTGCCAGTGCCTATTGGGGGTCAGGGAGAGATACGCAGTATTTT. Its protein product is CASAYWGSGRDTQYF.